This TCR beta chain was sequenced in a study of CXCR3-negative and CXCR3-positive naive CD8 T cells. Findings of the study overall: Naive CXCR3-positive cells had TRB CDR3s more hydrophobic than those of CXCR3-negative naive cells.

About this clonotype itself: Its target is not known.

CDR3 size: 14 residues. In germline, CDR1 is MNHEY, CDR2 SMNVEV (reference sequence). The TRB cDNA libraries were prepared by 5' RACE with UMI labels. After re-calling the 5' RACE reads, TCRdb lists one entry per CDR3 protein, DNA absent. The ten most abundant clones cover around 0.58% of a sample with about 89,000 distinct CDR3 sequences. Sequencing was performed on naive CXCR3+ CD8+ T cells from blood. Subset here: CD45RO-CCR7+CD27+CD95- naive CD8+ T cells expressing CXCR3 (TNR3+). The chain uses TRBV27 and TRBJ2-3; TCRdb gives TRBD2 as the D gene, but with no DNA this cannot be confirmed. This clonotype was obtained from a human donor in good health. Some clones in this sample may be carry-over from other donors' samples. The CDR3 loop reads CASSSGLGLESQYF.